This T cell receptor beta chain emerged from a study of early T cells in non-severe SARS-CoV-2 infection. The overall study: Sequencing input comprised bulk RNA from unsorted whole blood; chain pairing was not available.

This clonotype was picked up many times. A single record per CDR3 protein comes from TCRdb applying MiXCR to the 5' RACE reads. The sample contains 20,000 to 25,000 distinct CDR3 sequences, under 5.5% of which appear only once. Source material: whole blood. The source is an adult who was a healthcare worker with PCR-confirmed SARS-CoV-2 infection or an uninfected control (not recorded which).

CDR3 sequence: CSAPVNTEAFF. CDR3 nucleotides: TGCAGTGCCCCCGTTAACACTGAAGCTTTCTTT. The chain carries TRBV20-1 and TRBJ1-1, with D uncertain. Germline-derived CDR1 and CDR2 are DFQATT and SNEGSKA (reference sequence). The V end lost 6 bases, the J end lost 2 bases, and 7 bases lay between the germline ends. The CDR3 has 11 amino acids.